What follows are 9 T cell receptor beta chains derived from one specimen sequenced in a study of CDR3 diversity in severe acne. Via MiXCR, TCRdb re-called the PCR reads, giving one row per CDR3 protein. The sample lists roughly 100,000 distinct CDR3 sequences, around 56% seen once, with 12% in the top ten. Sequenced material: blood. The origin of the receptors is a male donor with acne.

Ten or more counts support this clonotype. The J gene is TRBJ2-7, the V gene TRBV5-8; no firm D call. The V gene's germline CDR1 is SGHTS and CDR2 YDEGEE. CDR3 length equals 13 residues. V dropped 7 bases and J dropped 2 bases, with 13 bases sitting between them. Here the CDR3 DNA reads TGTGCCAGCGGACGAAAAGGGACCTACGAGCAGTACGTC. Translating gives CASGRKGTYEQYV.

There are many counts of this clonotype. This chain uses TRBV7-9 with TRBJ2-5; no firm D call. The germline V gene has CDR1 SEHNR and CDR2 FQNEAQ (reference sequence). V was cut by 4 bases and J by 3 bases, with 9 bases left in between. This CDR3 contains 13 residues. CDR3 DNA: TGTGCCAGCAGCTCCTACAGCAAAGAGACCCAGTACTTC. It specifies CASSSYSKETQYF.

This clonotype has only one observation. CDR3 in amino acids: CASSRDRRNTEAFF. In DNA, the CDR3 is TGTGCCAGCAGCCGGGACAGACGGAACACTGAAGCTTTCTTT. V is TRBV7-2 and J is TRBJ1-1; TRBD1 agrees at 7 bases. The ends lost 5 bases at V and 1 base at J; junction bases unmatched: 4. CDR3 length: 14 amino acids. Germline V gene sequence: CDR1 SGHTA, CDR2 FQGNSA.

V is TRBV12-5 and J is TRBJ1-1; TRBD1 is a possible D gene (5 bases). Trimming left V 5 bases short and J 2 bases short, with 18 bases between. The CDR3 is 16 residues long. CDR1 is LGHNT, CDR2 FRNRAP, per germline. DNA for the CDR3: TGTGCTAGTGGTCGGGGGTTGGGCATGGTAAACACTGAAGCTTTCTTT. It yields the protein CASGRGLGMVNTEAFF.

The chain links TRBV2 to TRBJ2-3; TRBD2 matches 8 bases. This CDR3 is built from 19 residues. The germline V gene encodes CDR1 SNHLY and CDR2 FYNNEI. Trimming removed 3 bases from V and 1 base from J; junction bases left unmatched: 15. Here the CDR3 DNA reads TGTGCCAGCAGTGACGATGTCGGGGGGACTAGTGGGGGCACAGATACGCAGTATTTT. Translated: CASSDDVGGTSGGTDTQYF. The whole variable domain, filled in from reference TRBV2 and TRBJ2-3, reads EPEVTQTPSHQVTQMGQEVILRCVPISNHLYFYWYRQILGQKVEFLVSFYNNEISEKSEIFDDQFSVERPDGSNFTLKIRSTKLEDSAMYFCASSDDVGGTSGGTDTQYFGPGTRLTVL.

This clonotype was seen ten or more times. V usage is TRBV20-1 and J usage is TRBJ2-1, with 10 bases matching TRBD2. The CDR3 totals 15 residues. In germline, CDR1 is DFQATT, CDR2 SNEGSKA (reference sequence). V shed 3 bases and J 8 bases; nucleotides not matched to a gene: 10. CDR3: CSARELAGLRDEQFF. DNA of the CDR3: TGCAGTGCTAGGGAACTAGCGGGGTTAAGGGATGAGCAGTTCTTC.

There are many counts of this clonotype. This chain joins TRBV20-1 and TRBJ2-4; either TRBD1 or TRBD2 may supply D (5 bases each). Per germline, CDR1 DFQATT and CDR2 SNEGSKA (reference sequence). The CDR3 has 14 residues. V lost 3 bases, J lost 2 bases, and 11 bases lay in between. CDR3 sequence: CSASRDGSKNIQYF. The CDR3 DNA follows: TGCAGTGCTAGCAGGGACGGATCCAAAAACATTCAGTACTTC.

CDR3 protein: CASSLTGLALTDTQYF. Written as DNA, the CDR3 is TGTGCCAGCAGCTTAACTGGACTAGCGCTCACAGATACGCAGTATTTT. The chain links TRBV7-3 to TRBJ2-3, with 9 bases lining up with TRBD2. With 0 bases clipped from V and 2 bases from J, the junction kept 3 bases outside the gene matches. Looked up from germline, CDR1 is SGHTA and CDR2 is FQGTGA. This CDR3 region has 16 residues.

The chain joins TRBV7-3 to TRBJ2-2, with TRBD2 matching 9 bases. The CDR3 is made up of 17 amino acids. The V gene end was trimmed by 2 bases and the J gene end by 6 bases; junction bases not matched to a gene: 10. Germline V gene sequence: CDR1 SGHTA, CDR2 FQGTGA. CDR3 nucleotide sequence: TGTGCCAGCAGCTTAGGCCCGCTAGCGGGGAATGCCGGGGAGCTGTTTTTT. Translating gives CASSLGPLAGNAGELFF.